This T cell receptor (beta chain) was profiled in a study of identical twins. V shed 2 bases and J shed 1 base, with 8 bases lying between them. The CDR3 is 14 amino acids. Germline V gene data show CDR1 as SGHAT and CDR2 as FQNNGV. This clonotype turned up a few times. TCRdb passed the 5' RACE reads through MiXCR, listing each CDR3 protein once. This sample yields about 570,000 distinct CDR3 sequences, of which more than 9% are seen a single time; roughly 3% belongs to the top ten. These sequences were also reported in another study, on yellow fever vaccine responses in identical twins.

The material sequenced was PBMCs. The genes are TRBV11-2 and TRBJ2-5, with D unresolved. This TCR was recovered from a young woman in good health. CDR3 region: CASSLWGFQETQYF. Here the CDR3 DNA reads TGTGCCAGCAGCTTATGGGGTTTCCAAGAGACCCAGTACTTC.